These 6 T cell receptor beta chains share one sample of origin, sequenced in a study of shared clonotypes between healthy human individuals. Clones were read by immunoSEQ multiplex PCR, and TCRdb kept only the in-frame ones, dropping some. This sample carries approximately 2.5 million clones, approximately 93% of them seen once, and the ten largest clones take about 0.39%. The sequencing input was naive CD4+ T cells from PBMCs. Subset: CD45RA+ positively selected. The source of these receptors is a man aged 18-30 years in good health. Some clones in this sample may be carry-over from other donors' samples.

V is TRBV5-1 and J is TRBJ2-3, with TRBD2 matching over 12 bases. The CDR3 runs 16 residues. The junction had 7 bases not matched to a gene; V was cut back by 4 bases and J by 4 bases. Germline V lookup: CDR1 SGHRS, CDR2 YFSETQ. The CDR3 DNA reads TGCGCCAGCAGCGCGACTAGCGGGAGTAGTGCAGATACGCAGTATTTT. This translates into CASSATSGSSADTQYF.

The rearrangement joins TRBV5-1 to TRBJ1-1; TRBD1 is a possible D gene (5 bases). Germline-derived CDR1 and CDR2 are SGHRS and YFSETQ. Deletions cut 3 bases from V and 1 base from J, with 16 bases between. The CDR3 extends over 16 amino acids. The CDR3 protein is CASSSPKTGRNTEAFF. Written as DNA, the CDR3 is TGCGCCAGCAGCTCACCGAAAACAGGCAGGAACACTGAAGCTTTCTTT. The variable domain in full, with the rest retrieved from reference TRBV5-1 and TRBJ1-1, is KAGVTQTPRYLIKTRGQQVTLSCSPISGHRSVSWYQQTPGQGLQFLFEYFSETQRNKGNFPGRFSGRQFSNSRSEMNVSTLELGDSALYLCASSSPKTGRNTEAFFGQGTRLTVV.

The CDR3 loop reads CASSLGGQGNNEQFF. The CDR3, as DNA: TGTGCCAGCAGTTTAGGGGGACAGGGGAACAATGAGCAGTTCTTC. The chain has TRBV28 and TRBJ2-1; 10 bases agree with TRBD1. V lost 2 bases, J lost 5 bases, and 3 bases stayed unmatched. CDR3 size: 15 residues. From germline, CDR1 is MDHEN and CDR2 SYDVKM. The variable domain in full, completed from reference TRBV28 and TRBJ2-1, reads DVKVTQSSRYLVKRTGEKVFLECVQDMDHENMFWYRQDPGLGLRLIYFSYDVKMKEKGDIPEGYSVSREKKERFSLILESASTNQTSMYLCASSLGGQGNNEQFFGPGTRLTVL.

This chain joins TRBV25-1 and TRBJ2-7; 8 bases line up with TRBD1. The length of the CDR3 is 15 residues. The ends lost 3 bases at V and 1 base at J; junction bases unmatched: 5. Germline CDR1 and CDR2: MGHDK and SYGVNS. The DNA for the CDR3 is TGTGCCAGCAGTGACCCCGGGGACAGGTCCTACGAGCAGTACTTC. Translating it yields CASSDPGDRSYEQYF.

The CDR3, as DNA: TGTGCCAGCAGCCCCGGTATAGTTAGCGGGAGGGCCACCGGGGAGCTGTTTTTT. Protein sequence: CASSPGIVSGRATGELFF. The chain carries TRBV5-4 and TRBJ2-2; 11 nucleotides line up with TRBD2. Losses at the gene ends were 4 bases for V and 4 bases for J; bases not matched to a gene: 12. Germline CDR1 SGHNT, CDR2 YYREEE (reference sequence). The CDR3 loop spans 18 amino acids.

V and J are TRBV28 and TRBJ2-2; a weak D match, TRBD2 (5 bases). Germline-derived CDR1 and CDR2 are MDHEN and SYDVKM. V was pared by 2 bases and J by 7 bases, with 11 bases between. This CDR3 contains 14 residues. CDR3 sequence reads: CASSLRLTSGELFF. DNA for the CDR3: TGTGCCAGCAGTTTACGGCTAACTAGCGGGGAGCTGTTTTTT.